The clone carrying this T cell receptor (beta chain) was counted between two and nine times. The antigen is not known. The authors reverse transcribed all of the isolated RNA, so sequencing captured expressed TCRB transcripts. Clones were sequenced by immunoSEQ multiplex PCR, and TCRdb holds only the in-frame ones, with some missing. The sample includes 600,000 to 700,000 clones, over 10% of them seen just once. Donors underwent one heparinised blood draw, 100 to 150 mL on average. Per the germline V gene, CDR1 is SGHTA and CDR2 is FQGTGA. This CDR3 spans 12 amino acids. The V end was cut by 5 bases, the J end by 7 bases, with 11 bases between. The data stem from a study of beta chain features in type 1 diabetes. Study in general: Patients were similar to healthy donors in age and gender (as well as in cell yields).

Findings and caveats of the study: Shortening of TCRB CDR3s, moderate but significant, appeared in all four CD4+ subsets of Type 1 diabetes patients. VDJ junctions in type 1 diabetes patients carried more deletions and fewer insertions. Naive, central memory and Treg TCRB repertoires appeared more alike in patients than in healthy donors.

The clonotype comes from a young man with type 1 diabetes. V gene TRBV7-3 combines with J gene TRBJ1-1, with D uncertain. Sequencing input: naive CD4+ T cells from blood. Here the CDR3 DNA reads TGTGCCAGCAGCCCGAGCGTCGGTGAAGCTTTCTTT. Protein sequence: CASSPSVGEAFF.